The 19 T cell receptor beta chains given below trace back to one sample, sequenced in a study of blood T cell repertoires in COVID-19. Repertoires were generated with immunoSEQ multiplex PCR, while TCRdb's copy carries only in-frame clones and drops some. Seen here are over 40,000 clones, 83% observed once, and the top ten hold approximately 7.4%. Specimen: peripheral blood. The origin of the receptors is a man aged 55-75 years with active COVID-19.

This clone has a handful of counts. The chain is built from TRBV7-8 and TRBJ1-5; TRBD1 matches at 9 bases. Germline trimming cut 3 bases from V and 9 bases from J; bases unmatched to any gene: 9. Looked up from germline, CDR1 is SGHVS and CDR2 is FQNEAQ. The CDR3 loop spans 15 amino acids. The CDR3 sequence: CASSFSGQGMGPQHF. CDR3 DNA sequence: TGTGCCAGCAGCTTCTCGGGACAGGGCATGGGGCCCCAGCATTTT. Supplemented by reference TRBV7-8 and TRBJ1-5, the full variable domain reads GAGVSQSPRYKVAKRGQDVALRCDPISGHVSLFWYQQALGQGPEFLTYFQNEAQLDKSGLPSDRFFAERPEGSVSTLKIQRTQQEDSAVYLCASSFSGQGMGPQHFGDGTRLSIL.

This clone showed up just a few times. The chain combines TRBV5-4 with TRBJ1-6, with 9 bases aligning to TRBD1. This CDR3 contains 14 residues. The V gene's germline CDR1 is SGHNT and CDR2 YYREEE (reference sequence). V lost 4 bases to trimming and J lost 14 bases; unmatched junction nucleotides: 10. The chain's CDR3 is CASSLGQGQITLHF. For the CDR3, the DNA is TGTGCCAGCAGCCTGGGACAGGGCCAAATCACCCTCCACTTT.

This chain uses TRBV6-2 or TRBV6-3 with TRBJ1-5, with TRBD1 matching over 7 bases. The CDR3 is made up of 13 amino acids. CDR1 and CDR2 from the germline V gene are MNHEY and SVGEGT. J gave up 5 bases and V 2 bases, and 0 bases lay outside the gene matches. CDR3 protein: CASSYDRDQPQHF. The CDR3 DNA reads TGTGCCAGCAGTTACGACAGGGATCAGCCCCAGCATTTT.

The chain employs TRBV5-1 and TRBJ2-5; 8 bases align to TRBD1. The CDR3 has 14 amino acids. V shed 0 bases and J 4 bases; nucleotides not matched to a gene: 2. CDR1 and CDR2 (germline): SGHRS, YFSETQ. CDR3 loop: CASSLADRVETQYF. The DNA for the CDR3 is TGCGCCAGCAGCTTGGCGGACAGGGTAGAGACCCAGTACTTC. Together with reference TRBV5-1 and TRBJ2-5, the CDR3 gives the full variable domain: KAGVTQTPRYLIKTRGQQVTLSCSPISGHRSVSWYQQTPGQGLQFLFEYFSETQRNKGNFPGRFSGRQFSNSRSEMNVSTLELGDSALYLCASSLADRVETQYFGPGTRLLVL.

The rearrangement links TRBV7-9 to TRBJ1-4, with a weak D call TRBD1 (5 bases). The germline CDR1 and CDR2 sequences are SEHNR and FQNEAQ (reference sequence). This CDR3 comprises 16 residues. The V gene lost 6 bases and the J gene lost 0 bases, with 14 bases spanning the gap. The CDR3 region is CASRSNTRATNEKLFF. Here the CDR3 DNA reads TGTGCCAGCAGAAGTAACACCAGGGCAACTAATGAAAAACTGTTTTTT.

CDR3 region: CASSQRTASNTEAFF. CDR3 coding DNA: TGTGCCAGCAGCCAAAGGACAGCTAGTAACACTGAAGCTTTCTTT. This chain connects TRBV7-2 to TRBJ1-1, with a tentative D call TRBD1 (6 bases). Germline lookup yields CDR1 SGHTA and CDR2 FQGNSA. Trimming took 5 bases from V and 2 from J, leaving 15 bases between them. This CDR3 contains 15 residues.

In this sample, this clone turned up once. This chain links TRBV3-1 (or the pseudogene TRBV3-2) with TRBJ1-6, with 7 bases identical to TRBD1. This CDR3 has 13 residues. Unmatched junction bases numbered 4, after V lost 2 bases and J lost 12 bases. Germline V gene sequence: CDR1 LGHDT, CDR2 YNNKEL (reference sequence). Here the CDR3 reads CASSQSGGKPLHF. DNA for the CDR3: TGTGCCAGCAGCCAATCAGGGGGAAAACCCCTCCACTTT.

The chain is built from TRBV4-1 and TRBJ2-3; D is perhaps TRBD2 (5 bases). From germline, CDR1 is MGHRA and CDR2 YSYEKL. CDR3 length: 14 residues. V lost 2 bases and J 3 bases, leaving 9 bases between the germline ends. The CDR3 here is CASSQSRGTDTQYF. CDR3 coding DNA: TGCGCCAGCAGCCAAAGTCGGGGTACAGATACGCAGTATTTT.

This clone appeared once. This chain links TRBV6-5 with TRBJ2-1; 12 bases match TRBD2. The germline V gene has CDR1 MNHEY and CDR2 SVGAGI. The CDR3 is 13 amino acids. V lost 6 bases and J lost 7; bases outside the gene matches: 1. The CDR3 region is CASRTSGSNEQFF. The CDR3 coding sequence is TGTGCCAGCAGGACTAGCGGGAGTAATGAGCAGTTCTTC.

This rearrangement joins TRBV4-1 to TRBJ2-1; 8 bases agree with TRBD2. Germline CDR1 MGHRA, CDR2 YSYEKL. The J segment lost 8 bases and the V segment lost 1 base, leaving 4 bases of the junction unmatched. The CDR3 is 14 amino acids. CDR3: CASSQVSGSHEQFF. The CDR3, as DNA: TGCGCCAGCAGCCAAGTCAGCGGGAGCCATGAGCAGTTCTTC.

The chain uses TRBV4-3 and TRBJ2-7; possibly TRBD2 for D (7 bases). The germline V and J ends were trimmed by 0 bases and 4 bases, with 16 bases remaining between them. The length of the CDR3 is 16 residues. Germline-derived CDR1 and CDR2 are LGHNA and YSLEER. The CDR3 DNA sequence: TGCGCCAGCAGCCAAGATCGAGGGAGGGGGTTTTACGAGCAGTACTTC. Protein: CASSQDRGRGFYEQYF.

The chain employs TRBV9 and TRBJ2-2; D is undetermined. In germline, CDR1 is SGDLS, CDR2 YYNGEE. There are 15 residues in the CDR3. The ends were cut back, 0 bases at V and 4 bases at J, with 10 bases in the middle. The CDR3 nucleotides are TGTGCCAGCAGCGTAGCAAGCGTCGGCACCGGGGAGCTGTTTTTT. Translating gives CASSVASVGTGELFF. Filled out from reference TRBV9 and TRBJ2-2, the complete variable domain reads DSGVTQTPKHLITATGQRVTLRCSPRSGDLSVYWYQQSLDQGLQFLIQYYNGEERAKGNILERFSAQQFPDLHSELNLSSLELGDSALYFCASSVASVGTGELFFGEGSRLTVL.

The CDR3 DNA is TGTGCTAGTGGTACTCCCTACGAGCAGTACTTC. It encodes CASGTPYEQYF. The rearrangement links TRBV12-5 to TRBJ2-7, with D unresolved. In germline, CDR1 is LGHNT, CDR2 FRNRAP. CDR3 length: 11 residues. Trimming shortened V by 5 bases and J by 2 bases, and 4 bases separated the two germline ends.

The V call is TRBV28, the J call TRBJ1-4, with TRBD1 matching over 8 bases. With V trimmed by 4 bases and J by 7 bases, 5 bases remained unmatched. CDR3 size: 14 residues. Per germline, CDR1 MDHEN and CDR2 SYDVKM. The chain's CDR3 is CASSSGQDFEKLFF. The CDR3 coding sequence is TGTGCCAGCAGTTCGGGACAGGACTTTGAAAAACTGTTTTTT.

The rearrangement links TRBV27 to TRBJ2-7, with TRBD2 matching 14 bases. This CDR3 contains 14 residues. In germline, CDR1 is MNHEY, CDR2 SMNVEV (reference sequence). With V trimmed by 4 bases and J by 7 bases, 3 bases remained unmatched. Here the CDR3 reads CASSSGTSGREQYF. DNA of the CDR3: TGTGCCAGCAGTTCCGGGACTAGCGGGAGAGAGCAGTACTTC.

V gene TRBV2 combines with J gene TRBJ2-6; D is ambiguous. The CDR3 length is 13 residues. The germline CDR1 and CDR2 sequences are SNHLY and FYNNEI. Deletions cut 7 bases from V and 2 bases from J, with 6 bases between. CDR3 amino acids: CASKQAGANVLTF. Written as DNA, the CDR3 is TGTGCCAGCAAGCAGGCTGGGGCCAACGTCCTGACTTTC.

The chain combines TRBV10-1 with TRBJ2-7; D not resolved. Germline lookup yields CDR1 WNHNN and CDR2 SYGVQD (reference sequence). Trimming took 10 bases from V and 7 from J, leaving 8 bases between them. This CDR3 comprises 9 residues. CDR3 coding DNA: TGCGCCATCGGGTCTGAGCAGTACTTC. Amino acids: CAIGSEQYF.

J is TRBJ1-5 and V is TRBV23-1, with D possibly being TRBD1 (5 bases). TRBV23-1 is assigned to the ORF class and has an uncertain function. V was cut by 1 base and J by 8 bases, with 12 bases left in between. The CDR3 contains 14 residues. CDR3 amino acids: CASSQCRVLKPQHF. The CDR3 coding sequence is TGCGCCAGCAGTCAATGCAGGGTTCTGAAGCCCCAGCATTTT.

The chain is built from TRBV20-1 and TRBJ1-1, with 8 nucleotides matching TRBD1. CDR3 size: 16 residues. CDR1 and CDR2 from the germline V gene are DFQATT and SNEGSKA (reference sequence). V gave up 3 bases and J gave up 4 bases; unmatched junction bases: 13. The CDR3 loop reads CSASLNPDRVGTEAFF. The CDR3 DNA reads TGCAGTGCTAGTCTGAACCCGGACAGGGTCGGCACTGAAGCTTTCTTT.